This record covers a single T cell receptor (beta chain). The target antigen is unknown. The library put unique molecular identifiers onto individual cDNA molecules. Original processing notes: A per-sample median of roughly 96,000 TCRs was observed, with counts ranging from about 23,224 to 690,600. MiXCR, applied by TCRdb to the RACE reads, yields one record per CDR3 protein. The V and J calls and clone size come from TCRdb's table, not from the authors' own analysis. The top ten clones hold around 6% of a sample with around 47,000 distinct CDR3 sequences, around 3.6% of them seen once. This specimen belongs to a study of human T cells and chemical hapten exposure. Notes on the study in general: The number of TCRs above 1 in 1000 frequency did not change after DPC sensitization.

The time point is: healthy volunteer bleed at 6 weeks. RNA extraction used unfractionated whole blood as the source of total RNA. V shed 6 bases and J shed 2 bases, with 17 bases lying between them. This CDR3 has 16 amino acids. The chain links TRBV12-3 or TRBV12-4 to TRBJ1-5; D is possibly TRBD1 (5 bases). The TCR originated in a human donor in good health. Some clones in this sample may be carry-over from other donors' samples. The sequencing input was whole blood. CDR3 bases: TGTGCCAGCAGCCGCGGTCCGGGGCAGGGCAATCAGCCCCAGCATTTT. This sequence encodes CASSRGPGQGNQPQHF.